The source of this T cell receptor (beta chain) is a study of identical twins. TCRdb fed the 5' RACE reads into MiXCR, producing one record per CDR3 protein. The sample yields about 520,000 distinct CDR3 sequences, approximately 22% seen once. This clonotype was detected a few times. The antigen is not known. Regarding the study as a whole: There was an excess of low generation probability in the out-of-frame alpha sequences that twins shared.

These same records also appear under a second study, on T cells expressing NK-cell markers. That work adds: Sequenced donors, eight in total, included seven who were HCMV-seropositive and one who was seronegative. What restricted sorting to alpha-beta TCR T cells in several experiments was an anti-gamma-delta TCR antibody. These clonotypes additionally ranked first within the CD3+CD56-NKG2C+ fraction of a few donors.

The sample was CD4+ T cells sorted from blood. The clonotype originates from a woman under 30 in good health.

As DNA, the CDR3 is TGTGCCAGCAGTTTAGCAAGGGCTGCAGATACGCAGTATTTT. Protein product: CASSLARAADTQYF. The chain joins TRBV12-3 or TRBV12-4 to TRBJ2-3; unclear D gene. The CDR3 extends over 14 amino acids. V was shortened by 0 bases and J by 4 bases, with 8 bases between the two germline ends.